This TCR beta chain was recorded in a study of glioma-infiltrating T cells (dated by TCRdb to about 2016). Regarding the complete study: The low-grade gliomas were WHO grade II oligodendrogliomas or astrocytomas, while the glioblastomas were WHO grade IV tumors sampled at initial diagnosis rather than at recurrent diagnosis. Glioma patients received dexamethasone for six or fewer days before surgery. Sequencing coverage of roughly 4.5- to 11-fold of around 1 million peripheral T cells was targeted for blood libraries. TCR alpha- and beta-chain repertoires were sequenced from glioma tissue, non-neoplastic brain tissue and matched peripheral blood mononuclear cells. To gauge divergence between tissue and blood T-cell populations, every tissue-infiltrating repertoire was compared against the peripheral blood repertoire from the same patient. Three low-grade glioma patients, several primary glioblastoma patients, and three non-glioma patients who contributed non-neoplastic brain tissue made up the paired cohort. The full study reports these points: Small numbers underpinned the group comparisons: 7 to 9 glioblastoma patients, three low-grade glioma patients and three non-neoplastic patients. VJ-independent divergence between tissue and blood was below expectation in non-neoplastic patients but above expectation in all gliomas, especially low-grade gliomas. Very few CDR3 sequences were found to be shared between tissue and blood, and this scarcity was attributed to high CDR3 diversity and limited sampling. Patients with low tissue-blood divergence were marked by a signature set of shared blood CDR3 motifs, and this signature set was depleted in highly divergent patients.

The germline V end is reduced by 5 bases and the J end by 6 bases; junction bases left unmatched: 4. CDR1 and CDR2 are drawn from the germline V gene: MNHEY, SVGEGT. CDR3 length: 14 amino acids, cysteine to phenylalanine. The read is trimmed to its CDR3 DNA, 42 bases read in frame from base 1. As for this clonotype: The antigen it binds to is not known. A much larger clone differs from this one at a single base, so this may be a read error.

The iRepertoire nested amplicon-rescue multiplex PCR (arm-PCR) platform was used to amplify TCR alpha and beta CDR3 regions from RNA. One-step reverse transcription and amplification used about 90-400 ng of tissue mRNA or PBMC total RNA as input. Following bead purification, Illumina adapters were added by a secondary multiplex PCR, and the libraries were gel-purified between 200 and 400 bp. Internal 6-nucleotide barcodes were carried by the libraries and were used for demultiplexing. Sequencing of libraries was performed on an Illumina MiSeq with 2x220 or 2x250 nucleotide paired-end reads. From the authors' description of their analysis: Paired reads were merged using FLASH 1.2.11 and were aligned to the GRCh37 human genome using BWA-MEM, after which TRA and TRB reads were extracted. An IMGT-derived reference of cassette sequences and CDR3 motifs, with pseudogenes included, was used for V and J assignment. Reads were translated in three frames, and productive CDR3s were defined as those with a C...FGXG motif and no stop codons. A clonotype was defined as a unique combination of a V-J cassette pair and a CDR3 amino acid sequence. Reads were filtered by Hamming distance, thresholded by each sample's sequence error rate in mapped regions. The public reads were quality trimmed at Q25 with fastp and then assembled into clones with MiXCR by TCRdb, keeping productive beta chains. Entries are consolidated by CDR3 protein sequence, retaining the most common genes and DNA. TCRdb's processing, not the authors', yielded these V and J calls. For this sample there are 400,000 or so distinct CDR3 sequences; about 40% appear just once. 12% of the sample is held by the ten biggest clonotypes.

Surgical brain or tumor specimens were cryofrozen in liquid nitrogen immediately after resection, and peripheral blood cells were collected concurrently. In this chain, TRBV6-2 or TRBV6-3 is recombined with TRBJ1-2; the junction holds 12 bases that match TRBD1. The TCR originated in a human donor with low-grade glioma or glioblastoma, undergoing nonglioma brain surgery, or in good health (not recorded which). The material sequenced was glioma tissue, nonneoplastic brain tissue, or PBMCs (not recorded which). The CDR3 protein: CASSPGTGGDGYTF. The nucleotide sequence reads as follows: TGTGCCAGCAGTCCCGGGACAGGGGGCGATGGCTACACCTTC.